This paragraph covers one TCR beta chain sequence. Original processing methods: Amplified reference gene primers provided the basis for estimating nucleated cell counts. Profiling relied on immunoSEQ multiplex PCR, and the TCRdb table lists in-frame clones only, not all of them. V and J calls and clone size are copied from that table; D and trimming were computed from the DNA. The table has 150,000 to 200,000 clones, roughly 90% seen once. This sample was taken from a study of blood T cell repertoires in COVID-19. Overall study: T cells, B-cell-depleted T cells, or PBMCs supplied cDNA or gDNA.

Germline V lookup: CDR1 SEHNR, CDR2 FQNEAQ (reference sequence). There are 14 residues in the CDR3. Trimming removed 0 bases from V and 8 bases from J; junction bases left unmatched: 4. V and J are TRBV7-9 and TRBJ1-2; 9 bases fit TRBD1. This TCR came from a man aged 65 to 79 with active or convalescent COVID-19. Specimen: peripheral blood. The CDR3 nucleotides are TGTGCCAGCAGCTTAGCCGGGACAGGGCTGGGCTACACCTTC. Translated, it gives CASSLAGTGLGYTF.